This T cell receptor (beta chain) was sequenced for a study of cytomegalovirus exposure and HLA in healthy donors (TCRdb year 2017). About the study as a whole: An earlier analysis of some 600 of the donors reported 276 Gb of sequence data and some 110 million unique TCR beta sequences obtained from approximately 180 million T cells. In the later analysis, no new phenotypic data were used to find candidate immune exposures; instead, reliance was placed on TCR beta sequences and their occurrence across donors. Besides the first cohort of around 670 subjects, a separate validation cohort made up of 95 to 150 different subjects was used. The T cell repertoires of roughly 660 subjects were profiled by immunosequencing and related to cytomegalovirus serostatus. Roughly 320 gigabases of sequencing data and approximately 92 million unique TCR sequences made up an early release that covered nearly 650 HLA-typed donors. A later genetic analysis used genome-wide SNP genotypes for about 60% of the 666 donors, treating that subset as a discovery cohort. Both class I and class II loci were covered by HLA typing, at four-digit resolution. Across approximately 400 genotyped donors of the cohort, an average of approximately 200,000 unique TCR beta nucleotide sequences per donor were sequenced, and roughly a sixth of those sequences were non-productive. In a later analysis, previously published TCR beta repertoires from 550 to 750 donors were re-analyzed and high-resolution HLA genotyping was added so that TCR occurrence patterns could be studied. High-throughput TCR immunosequencing, statistical association of individual TCRs with disease status, and machine learning were combined to predict cytomegalovirus infection status. Typing coverage differed by locus: A, B, C, DRB1 and DQB1 were typed in roughly 620-630 donors, DQA1 in 522, DPA1 in 600 to 610, and DPB1 in about 450. All discovery cohort repertoires had been generated on a single sequencing platform. The study aimed to test whether signatures of past pathogen exposure could be identified by cataloging public T cell receptors. Donor age, sex, ethnicity and CMV serostatus were compiled alongside the repertoire data. Of the 300 to 400 genotyped donors, 81% fell in the genetic ancestry cluster associated with self-reported Caucasian donors. An earlier analysis of nearly 600 of the donors applied high-throughput TCR beta sequencing to assess whether each TCR beta V gene segment acted as functional or pseudogenic. About five DR-DQ haplotypes were handled as single units for association and clustering, since linkage in the cohort was strong.

In the germline V gene, CDR1 corresponds to SGHRS and CDR2 to YFSETQ. Spanning cysteine to phenylalanine, the CDR3 consists of 15 amino acids. The entry retains the CDR3 DNA only, 45 bases that are in frame from base 1. The trim is 0 bases for V and 4 bases for J, with a gap of 11 bases between the germline ends. The cohort consisted of hundreds of healthy bone marrow donors. Cohort members were all nominally healthy when sampled, although unrecorded immune exposures were likely present. The donor was CMV seronegative and was included in the group of several hundred seronegative cohort members. Every donor gave a peripheral blood sample, and the peripheral blood mononuclear cells from that sample were used for TCR beta sequencing. The Qiagen DNeasy Blood Extraction Kit was used to extract genomic DNA from the blood cell samples. The protocol used for the library was the immunoSEQ multiplex PCR assay. The multiplex PCR relied on a mix of 60 forward primers for TCR Vbeta segments and 13 reverse primers for TCR Jbeta segments. A multiplex PCR assay on genomic DNA amplified the CDR3 region of rearranged TCR beta genes. The amplified TCR beta libraries were sequenced on the Illumina HiSeq System as 87-base-pair reads. The study's processing was this. Across the roughly 670 repertoires, a later analysis counted tens of millions of unique TCR beta chains, approximately 12 million of which were shared by at least two donors. Raw reads were error-corrected and collapsed into unique sequences by a nearest-neighbor algorithm in which closely related sequences were merged to remove PCR and sequencing errors. To assign V, D and J gene segments, CDR3 sequences were aligned to IMGT reference sequences. For a sequence to be retained, at least a six-nucleotide match to both a V gene segment and a J gene segment was required. A rearrangement was called productive if the CDR3 had no stop codons and remained in frame with V and J, and every other rearrangement was called non-productive. Following IMGT convention, CDR3 was defined as the stretch from the second conserved V-encoded cysteine up to the conserved J-encoded phenylalanine. In an earlier analysis of 587 of the donors, sequences lacking an unambiguous match to a single V gene segment were excluded. An earlier analysis of almost 600 of the donors classified V segments as functional when productive rearrangements were above 56.7% and as segregating when the standard deviation between donors was above 5%. A statistical classification framework was developed to diagnose cytomegalovirus status using the catalog of TCR beta chain sequences. A later analysis assigned V and J genes by comparing TCR nucleotide sequences with IMGT/GENE-DB human TR gene sequences. Using the TCRdist pipeline, a later analysis assigned CDR3 sequences along with most-parsimonious VDJ recombination scenarios. In a later analysis, each TCR beta chain was defined by its CDR3 amino acid sequence together with its V-gene family, and reads lacking a unique V-gene family were excluded. To address suspected cross-contamination and a sequencing artifact, a later analysis removed approximately 600 highly shared, low-generation-probability nucleotide sequences. In a later analysis, a clonal expansion index for each public chain was calculated from normalized within-repertoire ranks of inferred template counts. Generation probabilities in a later analysis came from a VDJ recombination model fitted to out-of-frame rearrangements, and those results were checked against IGoR. Hypergeometric tests were used in a later analysis to score TCR-TCR, TCR-HLA and TCR-CMV co-occurrence, with a repertoire-size bias correction applied to the TCR pairs. To estimate false discovery rates, a later analysis permuted the HLA or CMV assignments 20 times. In a later analysis, co-occurring TCRs were grouped using DBSCAN, and TCRdist sequence similarity was added for clustering within HLA-allele-positive subsets. Repertoires with fewer than 30,000 or more than 120,000 public chains, plus five repertoires with anomalous nucleotide sharing, were excluded from co-occurrence clustering. What TCRdb holds here is the immuneACCESS table cut down to in-frame rearrangements. Part of the clones is not present; checked against another copy, under half of the missing clones reflect an unresolved V gene, and the others are unexplained. D and trimming come from the DNA, and the V and J calls and clone size come from that table. The sample table contains 100,000 to 120,000 clones; only one count was recorded for roughly three quarters of them. The ten largest clones take up more than 2.5% of the sample.

Regarding this clone: The antigen it recognizes is unknown. No base qualities exist here, and no much larger clone lies one base off it. Other DNA variants within this sample encode the same CDR3.

Overall study results and their limits: In a later analysis, most CMV-associated TCR beta chains were found to appear HLA-restricted, with HLA associations seemingly driven largely by CMV exposure. The authors suggested that the approach could potentially be extended to other disease states and immunological phenotypes. Cytomegalovirus status was reported to be diagnosed by the classifier with high specificity and sensitivity in both the original and validation cohorts. The 87-base-pair reads could not distinguish some IMGT-functional V segments, including TRBV6-2 and TRBV6-3, so those segments were excluded. An association between a missense DCLRE1C variant and V-gene and J-gene trimming of TCR beta chains was found in a later genetic analysis and replicated in an independent cohort. In a later analysis, the rate of TCR association differed among HLA loci, with DRB1 alleles having the most associated TCRs and HLA-C alleles having the fewest. According to a later analysis, parvovirus B19, influenza, CMV and Epstein-Barr virus appeared linked to several top co-occurrence clusters. In an earlier analysis of 450 to 750 of the donors, most TCR beta V segments appeared in productive rearrangements about 87% or about 30% of the time, broadly matching IMGT annotations. In vitro tests confirmed that a few of the cytomegalovirus-associated TCR beta chains recognize cytomegalovirus antigens. According to a later genetic analysis, donors in an Asian-associated ancestry cluster had fewer N-insertions in productive TCRs than the approximately 610-donor mean. Linkage disequilibrium might explain the correlated functional status among segregating V segments, but an unknown experimental factor could not be ruled out. Presence/absence analyses assumed roughly uniform sequencing depth across donors, an assumption that may not hold. At a false discovery rate of 0.05, a later analysis linked fewer than 20,000 TCR beta sequences to specific HLA alleles. The only immune exposure information available for the cohort was CMV serostatus. Some 16 rarely observed V segments, including chromosome 9 orphons, were excluded from the earlier analysis of approximately 500 of the donors because counts were too low. Assigning TCR associations to individual alleles was difficult when HLA alleles, especially DR and DQ, strongly co-occurred. In the study, 150 to 200 TCR beta chains were listed as associated with cytomegalovirus. Because HLA typing was missing for some donors at each locus, association tests included only the typed subset. A later analysis found that HLA-associated TCR beta chains were more clonally expanded and had lower generation probabilities than equally common non-associated chains. A further reported finding was that TCR beta sequences accurately predicted the HLA-A and HLA-B alleles for most subjects in the first cohort. In this cohort, only TCR beta chains were sequenced, and detectable features were limited by the absence of alpha or paired-chain data. A cluster of highly shared sequence variants was judged likely to be a technical artifact of the sequencing pipeline. Most TCR sequences were observed very rarely across donors, whereas some public TCRs were present in many individuals.

The sequenced sample consisted of PBMCs. The sequence was obtained from a man aged 25-45 years in good health and CMV-seronegative. The chain links TRBV5-1 with TRBJ2-1, with the D segment identity uncertain. The nucleotide sequence is given as TGCGCCAGCAGCTTGGATGGAAGAGGATACAATGAGCAGTTCTTC. This encodes CASSLDGRGYNEQFF.